These T cell receptor beta chains were read from a single sample in a study of cytomegalovirus exposure and HLA in healthy donors. Some clones are missing from TCRdb's copy, which holds only in-frame ones; the method was immunoSEQ multiplex PCR. The sample lists some 150,000 clones, 76% occurring once. The sequenced material came from PBMCs. The receptor source for this set is a woman between 40 and 50 years old in good health and CMV-seronegative. Each CDR3 is given with its conserved first and last residue. The D gene is left open where the match is weak. Clone size appears in some rows only: once, few, many, or a class for an expanded clone.

J gene: TRBJ2-3; D gene: TRBD1; clone size: NA; V gene: TRBV2; CDR3 protein: CATGQGVYTDTQYF; CDR3 DNA: TGTGCCACCGGACAGGGAGTGTACACAGATACGCAGTATTTT
J gene: TRBJ2-5; D gene: NA; clone size: NA; V gene: TRBV25-1; CDR3 protein: CASSVVQGGNIQETQYF; CDR3 DNA: TGTGCCAGCAGTGTCGTACAGGGTGGCAACATCCAGGAGACCCAGTACTTC
J gene: TRBJ1-1; D gene: NA; clone size: NA; V gene: TRBV2; CDR3 protein: CASSENMAGTLKMGAFF; CDR3 DNA: TGTGCCAGCAGTGAAAATATGGCAGGAACCTTAAAAATGGGAGCTTTCTTT
J gene: TRBJ2-5; D gene: NA; clone size: NA; V gene: TRBV7-9; CDR3 protein: CSSSLTSAETQYF; CDR3 DNA: TGTTCCAGCAGCTTAACGAGTGCAGAGACCCAGTACTTC
J gene: TRBJ1-2; D gene: TRBD1; clone size: NA; V gene: TRBV18; CDR3 protein: CASSQDREYGYTF; CDR3 DNA: TGTGCCAGCTCGCAAGACAGGGAGTATGGCTACACCTTC
J gene: TRBJ2-3; D gene: TRBD1; clone size: NA; V gene: TRBV30; CDR3 protein: CAWDRGPDTQYF; CDR3 DNA: TGTGCCTGGGACAGGGGGCCAGATACGCAGTATTTT
J gene: TRBJ2-1; D gene: NA; clone size: once; V gene: TRBV21-1; CDR3 protein: CASSKELAGTPYNEQFF; CDR3 DNA: TGTGCCAGCAGCAAAGAGCTAGCGGGGACTCCCTACAATGAGCAGTTCTTC
J gene: TRBJ1-2; D gene: NA; clone size: once; V gene: TRBV5-1; CDR3 protein: CASSLEQAYYGYTF; CDR3 DNA: TGCGCCAGCAGCTTGGAGCAGGCGTACTATGGCTACACCTTC
J gene: TRBJ2-1; D gene: TRBD2; clone size: few; V gene: TRBV29-1; CDR3 protein: CSTREGLAAYNEQFF; CDR3 DNA: TGCAGCACCCGGGAGGGACTAGCGGCCTACAATGAGCAGTTCTTC
J gene: TRBJ1-5; D gene: TRBD1; clone size: NA; V gene: TRBV12-5; CDR3 protein: CASGPRDRFDSNQPQHF; CDR3 DNA: TGTGCTAGTGGTCCTCGGGACAGGTTTGATAGCAATCAGCCCCAGCATTTT
J gene: TRBJ1-2; D gene: TRBD1; clone size: NA; V gene: TRBV5-5; CDR3 protein: CASSHSTWTGPLDRYTF; CDR3 DNA: TGTGCCAGCAGTCATTCGACCTGGACAGGCCCCCTGGATCGCTACACCTTC
J gene: TRBJ2-5; D gene: NA; clone size: once; V gene: TRBV7-7; CDR3 protein: CASSHRGRGSQETQYF; CDR3 DNA: TGTGCCAGCAGCCACCGGGGGCGGGGGAGCCAAGAGACCCAGTACTTC
J gene: TRBJ2-1; D gene: NA; clone size: NA; V gene: TRBV7-9; CDR3 protein: CSSSFMRASYNEQFF; CDR3 DNA: TGTTCCAGCAGCTTTATGCGGGCTTCCTACAATGAGCAGTTCTTC
J gene: TRBJ2-7; D gene: TRBD1; clone size: NA; V gene: TRBV2; CDR3 protein: CASSWDRGPSYEQYF; CDR3 DNA: TGTGCCAGCAGTTGGGACAGGGGGCCTTCCTACGAGCAGTACTTC
J gene: TRBJ1-2; D gene: TRBD1; clone size: NA; V gene: TRBV30; CDR3 protein: CAWSTTGISGYTF; CDR3 DNA: TGTGCCTGGAGTACGACAGGGATAAGTGGCTACACCTTC
J gene: TRBJ1-3; D gene: TRBD1; clone size: NA; V gene: TRBV4-1; CDR3 protein: CASSHSGQGGNTIYF; CDR3 DNA: TGCGCCAGCAGCCACTCGGGACAGGGAGGAAACACCATATATTTT
J gene: TRBJ1-3; D gene: TRBD1; clone size: NA; V gene: TRBV7-9; CDR3 protein: CASSFPGTGDGNTIYF; CDR3 DNA: TGTGCCAGCAGCTTCCCCGGGACAGGGGACGGAAACACCATATATTTT
J gene: TRBJ1-4; D gene: NA; clone size: few; V gene: TRBV25-1; CDR3 protein: CASSEYSPPTSLFF; CDR3 DNA: TGTGCCAGCAGTGAATATTCCCCACCGACAAGTCTGTTTTTT
J gene: TRBJ2-7; D gene: TRBD2; clone size: NA; V gene: TRBV5-4; CDR3 protein: CASSETSGSFYEQYF; CDR3 DNA: TGTGCCAGCAGCGAGACTAGCGGGAGCTTCTACGAGCAGTACTTC
J gene: TRBJ2-3; D gene: NA; clone size: NA; V gene: TRBV29-1; CDR3 protein: CSVQGQALHTDTQYF; CDR3 DNA: TGCAGCGTTCAAGGGCAGGCCCTCCACACAGATACGCAGTATTTT
J gene: TRBJ2-5; D gene: NA; clone size: NA; V gene: TRBV7-7; CDR3 protein: CASSLIRSSQQETQYF; CDR3 DNA: TGTGCCAGCAGCTTAATCCGCAGTAGCCAACAAGAGACCCAGTACTTC
J gene: TRBJ2-7; D gene: TRBD1; clone size: NA; V gene: TRBV29-1; CDR3 protein: CSVTDRGLSEQYF; CDR3 DNA: TGCAGCGTGACCGACAGGGGGCTTAGCGAGCAGTACTTC
J gene: TRBJ1-1; D gene: NA; clone size: NA; V gene: TRBV6-5; CDR3 protein: CASSRQTAMNTEAFF; CDR3 DNA: TGTGCCAGCAGTAGACAGACAGCCATGAACACTGAAGCTTTCTTT
J gene: TRBJ1-2; D gene: TRBD1; clone size: NA; V gene: TRBV7-9; CDR3 protein: CASSLGDRGNYGYTF; CDR3 DNA: TGTGCCAGCAGCTTAGGGGACAGGGGCAACTATGGCTACACCTTC
J gene: TRBJ2-7; D gene: NA; clone size: NA; V gene: TRBV7-9; CDR3 protein: CASSPPGSSYEQYF; CDR3 DNA: TGTGCCAGCAGCCCCCCCGGGTCTTCCTACGAGCAGTACTTC
J gene: TRBJ2-1; D gene: TRBD2; clone size: NA; V gene: TRBV18; CDR3 protein: CASSPPGSGGRINEQFF; CDR3 DNA: TGTGCCAGCTCACCACCAGGTAGCGGGGGCAGAATCAATGAGCAGTTCTTC
J gene: TRBJ1-2; D gene: NA; clone size: NA; V gene: TRBV6-6; CDR3 protein: CASSQDSYGYTF; CDR3 DNA: TGTGCCAGCAGTCAGGACAGCTATGGCTACACCTTC
J gene: TRBJ1-2; D gene: NA; clone size: NA; V gene: TRBV4-2; CDR3 protein: CASSQDLENRDYTF; CDR3 DNA: TGTGCCAGCAGCCAAGATCTAGAGAATAGAGACTACACCTTC
J gene: TRBJ2-3; D gene: TRBD1; clone size: NA; V gene: TRBV10-3; CDR3 protein: CASRQGVTDTQYF; CDR3 DNA: TGTGCCTCCCGACAGGGGGTTACAGATACGCAGTATTTT
J gene: TRBJ2-7; D gene: NA; clone size: NA; V gene: TRBV6-4; CDR3 protein: CASSDTEVSSEQYF; CDR3 DNA: TGTGCCAGCAGTGACACCGAGGTATCTTCGGAGCAGTACTTC
J gene: TRBJ2-1; D gene: NA; clone size: NA; V gene: TRBV11-2; CDR3 protein: CASSLGGAGAVYNEQFF; CDR3 DNA: TGTGCCAGCAGCTTAGGGGGGGCGGGGGCCGTATACAATGAGCAGTTCTTC
J gene: TRBJ2-4; D gene: NA; clone size: once; V gene: TRBV5-1; CDR3 protein: CASSLEWPQNIQYF; CDR3 DNA: TGCGCCAGCAGCTTGGAATGGCCCCAAAACATTCAGTACTTC
J gene: TRBJ1-2; D gene: NA; clone size: NA; V gene: TRBV7-6; CDR3 protein: CASSPQPGGNYGYTF; CDR3 DNA: TGTGCCAGCAGCCCTCAACCTGGGGGGAACTATGGCTACACCTTC
J gene: TRBJ2-5; D gene: TRBD2; clone size: NA; V gene: TRBV10-1; CDR3 protein: CASTQGLAAGETQYF; CDR3 DNA: TGCGCCAGCACTCAAGGTCTAGCGGCCGGAGAGACCCAGTACTTC
J gene: TRBJ2-1; D gene: TRBD1; clone size: NA; V gene: TRBV9; CDR3 protein: CASRLTGDSYNEQFF; CDR3 DNA: TGTGCCAGCAGATTAACAGGGGACTCCTACAATGAGCAGTTCTTC
J gene: TRBJ2-5; D gene: TRBD2; clone size: NA; V gene: TRBV2; CDR3 protein: CASQLDGGGQETQYF; CDR3 DNA: TGTGCCAGCCAATTAGATGGGGGGGGACAAGAGACCCAGTACTTC
J gene: TRBJ2-7; D gene: NA; clone size: NA; V gene: TRBV27; CDR3 protein: CASSYEGDSSYEQYF; CDR3 DNA: TGTGCCAGCAGTTACGAGGGCGACTCATCCTACGAGCAGTACTTC
J gene: TRBJ2-6; D gene: NA; clone size: NA; V gene: TRBV27; CDR3 protein: CASSQIHSRIGANVLTF; CDR3 DNA: TGTGCCAGCAGCCAAATCCACAGCCGGATCGGGGCCAACGTCCTGACTTTC
J gene: TRBJ1-2; D gene: NA; clone size: NA; V gene: TRBV4-1; CDR3 protein: CASSQAGNYGYTF; CDR3 DNA: TGCGCCAGCAGCCAAGCAGGGAACTATGGCTACACCTTC
J gene: TRBJ2-5; D gene: NA; clone size: NA; V gene: TRBV15; CDR3 protein: CATSRETGTETQYF; CDR3 DNA: TGTGCCACCAGCAGAGAGACAGGCACGGAGACCCAGTACTTC
J gene: TRBJ1-3; D gene: NA; clone size: once; V gene: TRBV11-2; CDR3 protein: CASSLTYRPGGNTIYF; CDR3 DNA: TGTGCCAGCAGCCTCACCTATAGGCCCGGGGGAAACACCATATATTTT
J gene: TRBJ1-1; D gene: TRBD1; clone size: few; V gene: TRBV27; CDR3 protein: CASSLFRGQGEAFF; CDR3 DNA: TGTGCCAGCAGTTTATTCCGGGGACAGGGTGAAGCTTTCTTT
J gene: TRBJ1-1; D gene: NA; clone size: NA; V gene: TRBV18; CDR3 protein: CASSPPGGVGAFF; CDR3 DNA: TGTGCCAGCTCACCACCGGGGGGGGTCGGGGCTTTCTTT
J gene: TRBJ2-5; D gene: NA; clone size: NA; V gene: TRBV29-1; CDR3 protein: CSVGGETQYF; CDR3 DNA: TGCAGCGTTGGAGGGGAGACCCAGTACTTC